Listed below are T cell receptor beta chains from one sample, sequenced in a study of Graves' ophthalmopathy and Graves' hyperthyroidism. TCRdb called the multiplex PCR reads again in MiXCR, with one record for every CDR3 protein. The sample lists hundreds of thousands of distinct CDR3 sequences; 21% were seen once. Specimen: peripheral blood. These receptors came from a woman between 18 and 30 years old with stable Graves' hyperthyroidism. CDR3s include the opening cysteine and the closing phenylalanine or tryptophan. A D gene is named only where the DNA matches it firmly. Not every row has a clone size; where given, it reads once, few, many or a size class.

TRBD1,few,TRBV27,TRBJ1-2,CASSLERQGDYGYTF,TGTGCCAGCAGTTTGGAGAGACAGGGGGACTATGGCTACACCTTC
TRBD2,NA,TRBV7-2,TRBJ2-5,CASSLFAGVQETQYF,TGTGCCAGCAGCTTATTTGCGGGGGTCCAAGAGACCCAGTACTTC
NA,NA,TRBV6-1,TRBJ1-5,CASSEARRGSNNQPQHF,TGTGCCAGCAGTGAAGCGCGGCGAGGGAGCAATAATCAGCCCCAGCATTTT
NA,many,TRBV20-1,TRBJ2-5,CSAIEGAEAQYF,TGCAGTGCTATTGAGGGTGCGGAGGCCCAGTACTTC
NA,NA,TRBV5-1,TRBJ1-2,CASSLHPRANYGYTF,TGCGCCAGCAGCTTACACCCGCGCGCTAACTATGGCTACACCTTC
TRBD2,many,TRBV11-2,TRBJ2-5,CASSSVGGKTQYF,TGTGCCAGCAGCTCTGTGGGGGGGAAGACCCAGTACTTC
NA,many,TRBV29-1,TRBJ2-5,CSGLRDLKETQYF,TGCAGCGGCCTCCGGGACCTCAAAGAGACCCAGTACTTC
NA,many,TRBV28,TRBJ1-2,CASSFSQNPDGYTF,TGTGCCAGCAGTTTTAGTCAGAACCCAGATGGCTACACCTTC
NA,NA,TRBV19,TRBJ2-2,CATPAGTGELFF,TGTGCCACCCCGGCGGGGACCGGGGAGCTGTTTTTT
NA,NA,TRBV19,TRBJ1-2,CASSPPDRIRLFLTF,TGTGCCAGCTCACCTCCGGACAGAATACGACTATTTCTGACCTTC
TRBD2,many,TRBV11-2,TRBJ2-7,CASSLDAAGVYEQYF,TGTGCCAGCAGCTTAGATGCGGCGGGAGTCTACGAGCAGTACTTC
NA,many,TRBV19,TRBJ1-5,CASSIVAGGRAQHF,TGTGCCAGTAGTATAGTGGCCGGAGGGCGGGCCCAGCATTTT
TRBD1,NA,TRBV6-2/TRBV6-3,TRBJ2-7,CASSNHDREIFNEQYF,TGTGCCAGCAGTAACCACGACAGGGAGATCTTCAACGAGCAGTACTTC
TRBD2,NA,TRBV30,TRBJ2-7,CAWSIGTSSPYEQYF,TGTGCCTGGAGTATTGGGACTAGCAGTCCCTACGAGCAGTACTTC
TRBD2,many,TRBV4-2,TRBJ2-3,CASSLPGLALRTDTQYF,TGTGCCAGCAGCCTACCGGGACTAGCGCTGAGGACAGATACGCAGTATTTT
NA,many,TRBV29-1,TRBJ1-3,CSVEDQTGSPGNTIYF,TGCAGCGTTGAAGATCAGACAGGTTCTCCTGGAAACACCATATATTTT
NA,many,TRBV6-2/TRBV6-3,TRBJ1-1,CASSWVGNTEAFF,TGTGCCAGCAGTTGGGTCGGGAACACTGAAGCTTTCTTT
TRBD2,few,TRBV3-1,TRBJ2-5,CASSQDLAGEGARETQYF,TGTGCCAGCAGCCAAGATCTAGCGGGAGAGGGGGCGCGAGAGACCCAGTACTTC
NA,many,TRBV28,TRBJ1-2,CASSLDSGGYTF,TGTGCCAGCAGTCTGGACAGTGGTGGCTACACCTTC
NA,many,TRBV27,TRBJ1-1,CASSFTQGLNTEAFF,TGTGCCAGCAGTTTTACACAGGGTCTGAACACTGAAGCTTTCTTT
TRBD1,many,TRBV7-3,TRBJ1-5,CARVRGTGEENQPQHF,TGTGCCAGAGTCCGGGGGACAGGGGAGGAGAATCAGCCCCAGCATTTT
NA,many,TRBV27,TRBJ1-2,CASSALQGYGYTF,TGTGCCAGCAGTGCTTTACAGGGTTACGGCTACACCTTC
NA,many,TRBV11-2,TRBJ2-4,CASSEGTIQYF,TGTGCCAGCAGCGAGGGGACCATTCAGTACTTC
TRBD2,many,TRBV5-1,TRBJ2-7,CASRLAENYEQYF,TGCGCCAGCCGACTAGCGGAGAACTACGAGCAGTACTTC
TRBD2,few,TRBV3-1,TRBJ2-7,CATSRGRAFEQYF,TGTGCCACCAGTCGGGGGAGGGCCTTCGAGCAGTACTTC
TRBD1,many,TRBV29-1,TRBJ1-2,CSVARQGIVDGYTF,TGCAGCGTGGCCAGACAGGGTATCGTGGATGGCTACACCTTC
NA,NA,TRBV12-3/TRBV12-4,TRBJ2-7,CASSLAGVGGEQYF,TGTGCCAGCAGTTTAGCGGGAGTAGGCGGGGAGCAGTACTTC